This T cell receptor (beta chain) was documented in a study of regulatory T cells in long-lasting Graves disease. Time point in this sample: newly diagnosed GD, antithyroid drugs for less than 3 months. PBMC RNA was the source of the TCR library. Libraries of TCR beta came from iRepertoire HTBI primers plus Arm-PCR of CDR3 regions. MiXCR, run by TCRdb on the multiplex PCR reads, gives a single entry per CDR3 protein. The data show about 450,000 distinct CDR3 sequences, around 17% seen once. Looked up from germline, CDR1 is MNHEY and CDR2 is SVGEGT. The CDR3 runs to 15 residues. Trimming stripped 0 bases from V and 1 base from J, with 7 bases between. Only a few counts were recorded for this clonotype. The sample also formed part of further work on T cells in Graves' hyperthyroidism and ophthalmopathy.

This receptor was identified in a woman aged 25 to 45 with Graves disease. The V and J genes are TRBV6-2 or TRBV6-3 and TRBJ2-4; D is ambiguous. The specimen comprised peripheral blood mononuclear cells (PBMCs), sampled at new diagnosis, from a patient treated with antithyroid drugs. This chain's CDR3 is CASSYSSRAKNIQYF. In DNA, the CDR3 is TGTGCCAGCAGTTACTCGTCGAGGGCCAAAAACATTCAGTACTTC.